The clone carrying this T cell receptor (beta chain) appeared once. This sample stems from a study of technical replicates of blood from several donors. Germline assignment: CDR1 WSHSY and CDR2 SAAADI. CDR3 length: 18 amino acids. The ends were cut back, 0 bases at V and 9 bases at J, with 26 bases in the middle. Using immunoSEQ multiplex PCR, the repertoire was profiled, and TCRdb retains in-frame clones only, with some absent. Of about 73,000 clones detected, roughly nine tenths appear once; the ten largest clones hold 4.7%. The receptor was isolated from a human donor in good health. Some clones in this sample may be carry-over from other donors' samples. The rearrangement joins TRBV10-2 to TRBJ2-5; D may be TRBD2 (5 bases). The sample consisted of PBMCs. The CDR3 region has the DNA TGCGCCAGCAGTGAGTCGGGGAGAGCCCTCTTTGGTGCCGAGGCCCAGTACTTC. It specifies CASSESGRALFGAEAQYF.